A selection of T cell receptor beta chains follows, all from one sample in a study of OX40 agonist ivuxolimab in advanced cancers. Method: immunoSEQ multiplex PCR; TCRdb's copy keeps in-frame clones and lacks some. The table lists tens of thousands of clones, 87% of them singletons. Sequenced here: CD4+ or CD8+ T cells sorted from blood, sampled in a trial of the OX40 agonist ivuxolimab. The receptors were gathered from an adult with an advanced solid tumor such as melanoma, head and neck, liver or kidney cancer. Both conserved end residues are part of each CDR3. A D gene is named only where the DNA matches it firmly. Some rows have no size entry. The others give once, few or many, or a class for an expanded clone.

cdr3_aa | cdr3_nt | j_call | v_call | d_call | clone_size | cdr3_length
CASSIKGNYEQYF | TGTGCCAGTAGTATCAAGGGAAACTACGAGCAGTACTTC | TRBJ2-7 | TRBV19 | . | . | 13
CASSVEDSGNTIYF | TGTGCCAGCAGCGTAGAGGACTCTGGAAACACCATATATTTT | TRBJ1-3 | TRBV9 | . | . | 14
CSVPWGDGYTF | TGCAGCGTTCCTTGGGGGGATGGCTACACCTTC | TRBJ1-2 | TRBV29-1 | . | . | 11
CASGRAGTPDTEAFF | TGTGCTAGTGGACGGGCCGGGACCCCCGACACTGAAGCTTTCTTT | TRBJ1-1 | TRBV12-5 | . | . | 15
CASSQDQPESSGNTIYF | TGCGCCAGCAGCCAAGATCAGCCGGAGAGCTCTGGAAACACCATATATTTT | TRBJ1-3 | TRBV4-1 | . | . | 17
CASSQEGQLSYEQYF | TGCGCCAGCAGCCAAGAAGGCCAGCTATCTTACGAGCAGTACTTC | TRBJ2-7 | TRBV4-1 | . | medium-sized | 15
CASSFGRPSNQPQHF | TGTGCCAGCAGTTTTGGTAGACCTAGCAATCAGCCCCAGCATTTT | TRBJ1-5 | TRBV28 | . | . | 15
CASSFSQGEFF | TGTGCCAGCAGCTTTTCGCAGGGCGAATTCTTC | TRBJ2-1 | TRBV5-6 | . | . | 11
CASSLQANGGTYEQYF | TGTGCCAGCAGCCTCCAGGCTAACGGGGGGACCTACGAGCAGTACTTC | TRBJ2-7 | TRBV13 | TRBD2 | . | 16
CASRGDEQFF | TGTGCCAGCAGGGGCGATGAGCAGTTCTTC | TRBJ2-1 | TRBV2 | . | . | 10
CASSPRRRNEQFF | TGTGCCAGCAGCCCCAGAAGGAGAAATGAGCAGTTCTTC | TRBJ2-1 | TRBV9 | . | . | 13
CASSVFPGGDEKLFF | TGTGCCAGCAGCGTATTCCCCGGGGGGGATGAAAAACTGTTTTTT | TRBJ1-4 | TRBV9 | . | once | 15
CATRGEQRAGNYGYTF | TGTGCCACCAGGGGGGAACAAAGAGCAGGCAACTATGGCTACACCTTC | TRBJ1-2 | TRBV10-3 | TRBD1 | . | 16
CASSLLGGEEDYGYTF | TGTGCCAGCAGCTTATTAGGCGGAGAGGAGGACTATGGCTACACCTTC | TRBJ1-2 | TRBV7-9 | . | . | 16
CASSFGGSYNEQFF | TGTGCCAGTAGTTTCGGGGGCTCCTACAATGAGCAGTTCTTC | TRBJ2-1 | TRBV19 | . | . | 14
CATSRDGPKRGGPDTQYF | TGTGCCACCAGCAGAGATGGTCCGAAACGGGGGGGCCCAGATACGCAGTATTTT | TRBJ2-3 | TRBV15 | TRBD2 | . | 18
CASSLDGGAYNEQFF | TGTGCCAGCAGCTTAGATGGGGGGGCCTACAATGAGCAGTTCTTC | TRBJ2-1 | TRBV7-2 | TRBD2 | . | 15
CASSEASFSGNTIYF | TGTGCCAGCAGTGAAGCGTCGTTCTCTGGAAACACCATATATTTT | TRBJ1-3 | TRBV6-1 | . | . | 15
CASSVDSFKGGYTF | TGTGCCAGCAGCGTAGACAGCTTTAAGGGGGGCTACACCTTC | TRBJ1-2 | TRBV9 | . | . | 14
CASSYPTGGQETQYF | TGTGCCAGCAGTTACCCGACAGGAGGGCAAGAGACCCAGTACTTC | TRBJ2-5 | TRBV7-9 | . | . | 15
CASKDRYNEQFF | TGTGCCAGCAAAGACCGATACAATGAGCAGTTCTTC | TRBJ2-1 | TRBV2 | . | . | 12
CASSRDRDIANYGYTF | TGTGCCAGCAGCCGGGACAGGGATATCGCCAACTATGGCTACACCTTC | TRBJ1-2 | TRBV5-6 | TRBD1 | . | 16
CASSRERAGAGELFF | TGTGCCAGCAGTCGGGAACGAGCGGGGGCGGGGGAGCTGTTTTTT | TRBJ2-2 | TRBV7-6 | TRBD2 | . | 15
CASTSGVIPTEAFF | TGTGCCAGCACCTCCGGGGTCATCCCGACTGAAGCTTTCTTT | TRBJ1-1 | TRBV6-1 | . | . | 14
CASILGGREGTEAFF | TGTGCCAGCATACTAGGGGGCAGGGAGGGGACTGAAGCTTTCTTT | TRBJ1-1 | TRBV28 | TRBD1 | . | 15
CASSSPGVGGPEDF | TGTGCCAGCAGCTCCCCTGGTGTTGGGGGGCCGGAAGACTTC | TRBJ2-7 | TRBV7-9 | . | . | 14
CASSFKRGELFF | TGTGCCAGCAGTTTTAAGCGTGGGGAGCTGTTTTTT | TRBJ2-2 | TRBV28 | . | . | 12
CASSQDGTSGGHTDTQYF | TGTGCCAGCAGCCAAGATGGGACTAGCGGGGGGCACACAGATACGCAGTATTTT | TRBJ2-3 | TRBV4-2 | TRBD2 | . | 18
CASSSDWEGTEAFF | TGTGCCAGCAGTTCGGACTGGGAGGGCACTGAAGCTTTCTTT | TRBJ1-1 | TRBV7-9 | . | . | 14
CASSHRTPPRETQYF | TGCGCCAGCAGCCACAGGACCCCCCCCCGGGAGACCCAGTACTTC | TRBJ2-5 | TRBV5-1 | . | . | 15
CASSLGVRERTDTQYF | TGTGCCAGCAGCCTAGGGGTGAGGGAAAGGACAGATACGCAGTATTTT | TRBJ2-3 | TRBV7-3 | . | . | 16
CASSLRESRGNTIYF | TGTGCCAGCAGCTTACGGGAGTCCCGAGGAAACACCATATATTTT | TRBJ1-3 | TRBV7-9 | . | . | 15
CASSIPVAKNIQYF | TGTGCCAGTAGTATTCCGGTAGCCAAAAACATTCAGTACTTC | TRBJ2-4 | TRBV19 | . | . | 14
CASSRTVSNTEAFF | TGTGCCAGCAGTCGGACAGTGTCTAACACTGAAGCTTTCTTT | TRBJ1-1 | TRBV7-2 | . | . | 14
CASTESGGARGSDTQYF | TGTGCCAGTACCGAAAGTGGGGGGGCCCGCGGGTCGGATACGCAGTATTTT | TRBJ2-3 | TRBV19 | . | . | 17
CASGGHLTDTQYF | TGTGCCAGCGGGGGACACCTCACAGATACGCAGTATTTT | TRBJ2-3 | TRBV6-1 | . | once | 13
CASSLGQGRDTQYF | TGTGCCAGCAGCTTGGGACAGGGGAGAGATACGCAGTATTTT | TRBJ2-3 | TRBV5-6 | TRBD1 | . | 14
CATSPVGGPYNEQFF | TGTGCCACCAGCCCAGTGGGGGGGCCCTACAATGAGCAGTTCTTC | TRBJ2-1 | TRBV15 | . | . | 15
CASSVRDRGDGELFF | TGTGCCAGTAGTGTCCGGGACAGGGGGGACGGGGAGCTGTTTTTT | TRBJ2-2 | TRBV19 | TRBD1 | once | 15
CASSYGTGPNTEAFF | TGTGCCAGCAGCTATGGGACAGGCCCGAACACTGAAGCTTTCTTT | TRBJ1-1 | TRBV7-2 | TRBD1 | . | 15
CASSYGGVQPQHF | TGTGCCAGCAGTTATGGCGGGGTACAGCCCCAGCATTTT | TRBJ1-5 | TRBV6-1 | . | . | 13
CASSTREDEAFF | TGTGCCAGCAGTACCCGGGAGGATGAAGCTTTCTTT | TRBJ1-1 | TRBV27 | . | few | 12